These 8 T cell receptor beta chains originate from one sample sequenced in a study of Ad26.COV2.S vaccination and SARS-CoV-2 variants. Specified treatment: 15 to 20 received Ad26.COV2.S at low or high dose, single or two shots; about 5 received placebo; per-sample allocation not given. The study sampled participants on day 63 after the first vaccine or placebo injection. Repertoires were generated with immunoSEQ multiplex PCR, while TCRdb's copy carries only in-frame clones and drops some. The sample consists of hundreds of thousands of clones, approximately 81% of them appearing once. Sequenced material: peripheral blood, taken in a trial of Ad26.COV2.S vaccine versus placebo. All receptors derive from a person between 18 and 59 years old who received the Ad26.COV2.S COVID-19 vaccine or a placebo.

This rearrangement joins TRBV30 to TRBJ2-3; no clear D gene. The CDR3 has 13 amino acids. CDR1 is GTSNPN, CDR2 SVGIG, per germline (reference sequence). With 5 bases removed from V and 2 bases from J, the gap between germline ends came to 11 bases. As DNA, the CDR3 is TGTGCCTGGGGGAAGTTCAACACAGATACGCAGTATTTT. This codes for CAWGKFNTDTQYF.

The chain carries TRBV12-5 and TRBJ2-5; a weak D match, TRBD2 (7 bases). V lost 2 bases to trimming and J lost 5 bases, with 12 bases between them. The germline CDR1 and CDR2 sequences are LGHNT and FRNRAP. This CDR3 has 14 residues. The CDR3 spells CASGLLRGAETQYF. CDR3 in DNA: TGTGCTAGTGGTTTGCTCCGGGGGGCCGAGACCCAGTACTTC.

This clone has only a few counts. This chain connects TRBV6-5 to TRBJ2-2; D may be TRBD1 (5 bases). Germline V lookup: CDR1 MNHEY, CDR2 SVGAGI. This CDR3 comprises 15 residues. Trimming removed 6 bases from V and 8 bases from J, with 19 bases in between. The CDR3: CASSHRTVGSGELFF. The CDR3 nucleotides read TGTGCCAGCAGCCACAGGACGGTGGGCAGTGGGGAGCTGTTTTTT.

This chain joins TRBV29-1 and TRBJ2-3, with TRBD2 identical over 7 bases. Germline lookup yields CDR1 SQVTM and CDR2 ANQGSEA. Trimming took 0 bases from V and 6 from J; bases not matched to a gene: 6. The CDR3 totals 14 residues. The CDR3 loop reads CSVEDRVGGDTQYF. CDR3 coding DNA: TGCAGCGTTGAAGATCGGGTGGGAGGGGATACGCAGTATTTT.

This clone was picked up a small number of times. The CDR3 DNA is TGTGCCAGCAGCCCAACCGGGCGGGGCAGCACAGATACGCAGTATTTT. It is translated as CASSPTGRGSTDTQYF. V and J are TRBV11-2 and TRBJ2-3; tentatively, D is TRBD2 (6 bases). Trimming took 5 bases from V and 0 from J, leaving 15 bases between them. This CDR3 has 16 residues. The germline gives CDR1 SGHAT, CDR2 FQNNGV.

The rearrangement joins TRBV6-5 to TRBJ1-5; D gene unclear. CDR1 MNHEY and CDR2 SVGAGI come from the germline V gene. The CDR3 runs 13 residues. The V gene lost 2 bases and the J gene lost 6 bases, with 8 bases spanning the gap. The CDR3 sequence: CASSYRKFQPQHF. CDR3 bases: TGTGCCAGCAGTTACCGAAAATTTCAGCCCCAGCATTTT.

V gene TRBV6-2 or TRBV6-3 combines with J gene TRBJ2-5, with D tentatively TRBD2 (5 bases). Germline loops: CDR1 MNHEY, CDR2 SVGEGT. CDR3 length: 15 residues. The V gene lost 0 bases and the J gene lost 5 bases, with 13 bases spanning the gap. CDR3 protein: CASSYSPTIRETQYF. In DNA, the CDR3 is TGTGCCAGCAGTTACTCGCCGACTATACGCGAGACCCAGTACTTC.

The J gene is TRBJ2-7, the V gene TRBV18; TRBD1 matches 7 bases. V dropped 6 bases and J dropped 2; count of bases not matched to a gene: 4. The CDR3 length is 13 residues. Per germline, CDR1 KGHSH and CDR2 LQKENI. In DNA, the CDR3 is TGTGCCAGCTCCCCGGGACAGCCCTACGAGCAGTACTTC. Encoded protein: CASSPGQPYEQYF.